The present entry profiles one TCR beta chain with its context. V lost 1 base and J lost 1, with 5 bases in between. This CDR3 comprises 13 residues. CDR1 is LNHNV and CDR2 is YYDKDF in the germline V gene (reference sequence). The source of the sample is a study of blood T cell repertoires in COVID-19. Overall study context: The United States, Italy and Spain supplied acute and convalescent COVID-19 samples.

Followed over time, Seattle patients had been enrolled while infection was active. Per the study methods: Amplified reference gene primers provided the basis for estimating nucleated cell counts. Assay used: immunoSEQ multiplex PCR; TCRdb lists only in-frame clones, some missing. V and J calls and clone size are those listed in that table; D and trimming were worked out from the DNA. The table lists some 200,000 clones, 70% to 90% of them singletons, with about 0.95% in the top ten. The sequenced sample consisted of peripheral blood. This receptor was taken from a man aged 55 to 69 with COVID-19, enrolled during active disease. The chain employs TRBV15 and TRBJ2-7, with D possibly matching TRBD2 (5 bases). The CDR3 region is CATSRGESYEQYF. In DNA, the CDR3 is TGTGCCACCAGCAGAGGGGAGTCCTACGAGCAGTACTTC.